These 6 T cell receptor beta chains originate from one sample sequenced in a study of T cells in Graves' hyperthyroidism and ophthalmopathy. RNA transcripts served as the template for amplifying TCR beta CDR3 regions. The primer set for the first-round RT-PCR of the TCR CDR3 was HTBI. TCRdb re-derived calls from the multiplex PCR reads in MiXCR, one entry per CDR3 protein. The sample has some 550,000 distinct CDR3 sequences; about a sixth are singletons. The sample was blood. These receptors were taken from a woman in her forties with Graves' ophthalmopathy.

The chain joins TRBV7-6 to TRBJ2-5, with TRBD2 identical over 14 bases. Trimming cost V 5 bases and J 10 bases; bases outside gene matches: 9. Germline V gene lookup returns CDR1 SGHVS and CDR2 FNYEAQ. This CDR3 comprises 15 residues. Written as DNA, the CDR3 is TGTGCCAGCAGCCCACCGGGACTAGCGGGAGTTGACCAGTACTTC. Amino acids: CASSPPGLAGVDQYF. The whole variable domain, filled in from reference TRBV7-6 and TRBJ2-5, reads GAGVSQSPRYKVTKRGQDVALRCDPISGHVSLYWYRQALGQGPEFLTYFNYEAQQDKSGLPNDRFSAERPEGSISTLTIQRTEQRDSAMYRCASSPPGLAGVDQYFGPGTRLLVL.

This clonotype was detected ten times or more. The chain couples TRBV5-1 to TRBJ1-1; perhaps TRBD1 as D (6 bases). The CDR3 is 15 amino acids. Per germline, CDR1 SGHRS and CDR2 YFSETQ. The V end was cut by 4 bases, the J end by 1 base, with 14 bases between. The CDR3 loop is CASSINREANTEAFF. In DNA, the CDR3 is TGCGCCAGCAGCATAAACAGGGAGGCGAACACTGAAGCTTTCTTT. The full variable domain, with the rest looked up from reference TRBV5-1 and TRBJ1-1, is KAGVTQTPRYLIKTRGQQVTLSCSPISGHRSVSWYQQTPGQGLQFLFEYFSETQRNKGNFPGRFSGRQFSNSRSEMNVSTLELGDSALYLCASSINREANTEAFFGQGTRLTVV.

CDR3 region: CSVIGGGSGGIGKNIQYF. CDR3 DNA sequence: TGCAGTGTCATCGGGGGGGGTAGCGGGGGCATCGGCAAAAACATTCAGTACTTC. This rearrangement joins TRBV20-1 to TRBJ2-4, with TRBD2 matching 9 bases. There are 18 residues in the CDR3. The V segment lost 7 bases and the J segment 3 bases; nucleotides outside the gene matches: 19. In germline, CDR1 is DFQATT, CDR2 SNEGSKA (reference sequence).

Many counts were recorded for this clonotype. The chain uses TRBV28 and TRBJ1-6, with TRBD1 matching over 8 bases. CDR3 length: 14 residues. J gave up 14 bases and V 5 bases, and 11 bases lay outside the gene matches. Germline CDR1 and CDR2: MDHEN and SYDVKM. CDR3 in DNA: TGTGCCAGCAGTACGGGACAGGTCGGCTGGGCCCTCCACTTT. This translates into CASSTGQVGWALHF.

This clonotype was counted between two and nine times. The CDR3 DNA reads as TGTGCCAGCAGTGACCGTGCAACTAATGAAAAACTGTTTTTT. Its translation is CASSDRATNEKLFF. V and J are TRBV2 and TRBJ1-4; the D is unclear. Germline CDR1 is SNHLY and CDR2 is FYNNEI. V was shortened by 3 bases and J by 0 bases, with 5 bases between the two germline ends. This CDR3 comprises 14 residues.

This clonotype was counted at least ten times. The chain couples TRBV7-9 to TRBJ2-7, with TRBD2 matching over 9 bases. V shed 1 base and J 5 bases; nucleotides not matched to a gene: 9. The germline gives CDR1 SEHNR, CDR2 FQNEAQ (reference sequence). The CDR3 runs 16 residues. CDR3 protein: CASSLVPSGIEDEQYF. The CDR3 DNA reads TGTGCCAGCAGCTTAGTCCCTAGCGGGATAGAGGACGAGCAGTACTTC.